These 14 T cell receptor beta chains were sequenced from one sample in a study of blood T cells in healthy people across ages. Combining a sample-barcoded 5' primer with a J-beta primer mix, a second PCR ran for roughly 7 to 12 cycles. In TCRdb, the 5' RACE reads were re-called with MiXCR into one record per CDR3 protein. The sample has roughly 1,100,000 distinct CDR3 sequences, approximately 25% seen once. These data also featured in a second study, about T cells of mothers and their children.

The sample comprised blood. The receptors shown here come from a girl aged 2-10 years in good health.

The CDR3 protein is CASKETGGDFEAFF. CDR3 nucleotide sequence: TGTGCCAGCAAGGAGACAGGGGGCGATTTTGAAGCTTTCTTT. V usage is TRBV7-9 and J usage is TRBJ1-1; TRBD1 aligns across 10 bases. The V gene's germline CDR1 is SEHNR and CDR2 FQNEAQ (reference sequence). This CDR3 contains 14 residues. Germline trimming cut 7 bases from V and 7 bases from J; bases unmatched to any gene: 9.

In this sample, this clonotype turned up a few times. The V and J genes are TRBV29-1 and TRBJ2-2, with D perhaps TRBD1 (6 bases). The ends were cut back, 3 bases at V and 0 bases at J, with 8 bases in the middle. The CDR3 length is 14 residues. Germline loops: CDR1 SQVTM, CDR2 ANQGSEA. The CDR3 coding sequence is TGCAGCGTTGAGCAGGGGTCGAACACCGGGGAGCTGTTTTTT. It encodes CSVEQGSNTGELFF.

This clonotype was recorded once. No DNA is shown, since the ends of the CDR3 on it are uncertain; the CDR3 is the one TCRdb lists. This chain uses TRBV4-1 with TRBJ1-2; the table assigns TRBD1, which was not confirmed against the DNA. The CDR3 numbers 16 amino acids, ends counted. CDR1 and CDR2 (germline): MGHRA, YSYEKL. The chain's CDR3 is CASSQFGDGTGTGVTF.

V is TRBV20-1 and J is TRBJ2-3; D not resolved. Germline lookup yields CDR1 DFQATT and CDR2 SNEGSKA (reference sequence). This CDR3 is 14 amino acids long. Trimming cost V 6 bases and J 2 bases, with 15 bases left between them. In DNA form, the CDR3 reads TGCAGTGCACCGCTTTCTATTAACACAGATACGCAGTATTTT. Translation: CSAPLSINTDTQYF.

The rearrangement joins TRBV28 to TRBJ2-7; 7 bases are shared with TRBD1. CDR1 MDHEN and CDR2 SYDVKM come from the germline V gene. V lost 5 bases, J lost 11 bases, and 9 bases stayed unmatched. The CDR3 spans 12 residues. As DNA, the CDR3 is TGTGCCAGCAGTCCCCGGACAGGCCCTAAGTACTTC. This gives the protein CASSPRTGPKYF.

This chain connects TRBV20-1 to TRBJ2-7; 10 bases fit TRBD2. J lost 7 bases, V lost 0 bases, and 6 bases had no gene match. The CDR3 runs to 14 residues. CDR1 and CDR2 from the germline V gene are DFQATT and SNEGSKA (reference sequence). CDR3 region: CSARDLLAGDEQYF. CDR3 bases: TGCAGTGCTAGAGATTTGCTAGCGGGAGATGAGCAGTACTTC.

The rearrangement joins TRBV29-1 to TRBJ2-3; D not certain. The CDR3 contains 12 residues. The V gene lost 2 bases and the J gene lost 2 bases, with 5 bases spanning the gap. The germline CDR1 and CDR2 sequences are SQVTM and ANQGSEA. CDR3 coding DNA: TGCAGCGTTGAACTTTACACAGATACGCAGTATTTT. This gives the protein CSVELYTDTQYF.

The CDR3: CATRGNSNNEQFF. CDR3 coding DNA: TGCGCCACCAGGGGTAACAGCAACAATGAGCAGTTCTTC. The chain recombines TRBV5-1 with TRBJ2-1; a weak D match, TRBD1 (6 bases). The CDR3 loop spans 13 amino acids. V was clipped by 9 bases and J by 5 bases, with 15 bases between them. CDR1 and CDR2 (germline): SGHRS, YFSETQ.

V and J are TRBV4-2 and TRBJ1-4; D unresolved. Germline-derived CDR1 and CDR2 are LGHNA and YNFKEQ. V lost 3 bases to trimming and J lost 5 bases, with 10 bases between them. The CDR3 length is 14 residues. CDR3 region: CASSQLMGNEKLFF. DNA for the CDR3: TGTGCCAGCAGCCAGCTCATGGGGAATGAAAAACTGTTTTTT.

The chain is built from TRBV13 and TRBJ2-5, with a weak D call TRBD1 (5 bases). V was shortened by 2 bases and J by 5 bases, with 12 bases between the two germline ends. The CDR3 covers 14 residues. The germline CDR1 and CDR2 sequences are PRHDT and FYEKMQ (reference sequence). Here the CDR3 DNA reads TGTGCCAGCAGCTTAAGGTCAGGGTTGGAGACCCAGTACTTC. It encodes CASSLRSGLETQYF. Supplemented by reference TRBV13 and TRBJ2-5, the full variable domain reads AAGVIQSPRHLIKEKRETATLKCYPIPRHDTVYWYQQGPGQDPQFLISFYEKMQSDKGSIPDRFSAQQFSDYHSELNMSSLELGDSALYFCASSLRSGLETQYFGPGTRLLVL.

This clonotype came up a few times. CDR3: CASTALRDRNEKLFF. The CDR3 DNA reads as TGTGCCAGCACCGCCCTCAGGGACCGTAATGAAAAACTGTTTTTT. The J gene is TRBJ1-4, the V gene TRBV28; perhaps TRBD1 as D (5 bases). The CDR3 extends over 15 amino acids. The germline CDR1 and CDR2 sequences are MDHEN and SYDVKM. V lost 7 bases and J lost 4, with 16 bases in between.

This clonotype was seen more than once but under ten times. The J gene is TRBJ2-1, the V gene TRBV20-1; D is undetermined. V lost 1 base and J lost 3, with 7 bases in between. The CDR3 extends over 13 amino acids. Looked up from germline, CDR1 is DFQATT and CDR2 is SNEGSKA (reference sequence). CDR3 DNA sequence: TGCAGTGCTAGAGGCCCGGACTACAATGAGCAGTTCTTC. Its translation is CSARGPDYNEQFF.

This clonotype was detected a few times. The rearrangement joins TRBV7-9 to TRBJ2-1; no definite D call. The CDR3 has 11 residues. CDR1 and CDR2 from the germline V gene are SEHNR and FQNEAQ (reference sequence). V lost 10 bases to trimming and J lost 8 bases, with 12 bases between them. This CDR3 is CATRPAYEQFF. CDR3 DNA sequence: TGTGCCACCCGTCCAGCGTATGAGCAGTTCTTC. Based on the CDR3 plus reference TRBV7-9 and TRBJ2-1, the full variable domain is DTGVSQNPRHKITKRGQNVTFRCDPISEHNRLYWYRQTLGQGPEFLTYFQNEAQLEKSRLLSDRFSAERPKGSFSTLEIQRTEQGDSAMYLCATRPAYEQFFGPGTRLTVL.

Many counts were recorded for this clonotype. This rearrangement joins TRBV7-2 to TRBJ2-5, with 8 bases identical to TRBD2. The CDR3 runs 16 residues. CDR1 is SGHTA, CDR2 FQGNSA, per germline. Trimming took 1 base from V and 1 from J; bases not matched to a gene: 5. CDR3 sequence: CASSLVGTSGQETQYF. CDR3 nucleotide sequence: TGTGCCAGCAGCTTAGTCGGGACTAGTGGCCAAGAGACCCAGTACTTC.